This TCR beta chain was sequenced for a study of human T cells and chemical hapten exposure. This clonotype was recorded many times. The target antigen is unknown. Stated time point: patch test 2, 6 weeks after DPC sensitization. Noted treatment: therapeutic diphenylcyclopropenone sensitization with weekly scalp DPC. TCRdb analysed the RACE reads with MiXCR anew, one entry per CDR3 protein. Found here are some 84,000 distinct CDR3 sequences, roughly 10% of them singletons; the top ten hold 5%. General study points: Donor immune responses may differ from healthy people's, since all donors had alopecia.

The specimen comprised whole blood, sampled in connection with sensitization to the hapten diphenylcyclopropenone (DPC). This clonotype originated in a woman aged 45 to 65 with alopecia areata. Some clones in this sample may be carry-over from other donors' samples.

The CDR3: CASSHGLAGVRQYNEQFF. CDR3 sequence (DNA): TGTGCCAGCAGCCATGGACTAGCGGGAGTGCGGCAATACAATGAGCAGTTCTTC. The chain combines TRBV7-9 with TRBJ2-1, with 13 positions matching TRBD2. Germline V gives CDR1 SEHNR, CDR2 FQNEAQ (reference sequence). The CDR3 contains 18 residues. V dropped 5 bases and J dropped 4; count of bases not matched to a gene: 11.